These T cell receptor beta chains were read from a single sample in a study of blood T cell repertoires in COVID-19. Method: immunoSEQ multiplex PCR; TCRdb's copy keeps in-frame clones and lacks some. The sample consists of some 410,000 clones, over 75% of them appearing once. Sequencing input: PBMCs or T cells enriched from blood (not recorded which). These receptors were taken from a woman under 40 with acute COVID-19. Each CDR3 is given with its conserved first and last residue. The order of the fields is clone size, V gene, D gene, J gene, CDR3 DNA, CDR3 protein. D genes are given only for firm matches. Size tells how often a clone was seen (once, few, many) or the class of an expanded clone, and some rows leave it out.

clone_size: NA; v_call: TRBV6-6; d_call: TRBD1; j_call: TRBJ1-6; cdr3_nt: TGTGCCAGCAGCTATGGACAGGGGGGATCACCCCTCCACTTT; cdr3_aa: CASSYGQGGSPLHF
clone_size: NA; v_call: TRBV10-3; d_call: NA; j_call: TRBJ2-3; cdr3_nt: TGTGCCATCAGTGAGAGGGGCGCGGTTGTGGGGGATACGCAGTATTTT; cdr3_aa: CAISERGAVVGDTQYF
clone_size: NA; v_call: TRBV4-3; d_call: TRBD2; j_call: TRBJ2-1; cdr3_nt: TGCGCCAGCAGCCAGCAACTAGCGGGAGCTTACAATGAGCAGTTCTTC; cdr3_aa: CASSQQLAGAYNEQFF
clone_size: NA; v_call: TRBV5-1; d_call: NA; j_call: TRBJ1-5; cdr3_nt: TGCGCCAGCAGCTTGGGTGGAGATAGCAATCAGCCCCAGCATTTT; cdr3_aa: CASSLGGDSNQPQHF
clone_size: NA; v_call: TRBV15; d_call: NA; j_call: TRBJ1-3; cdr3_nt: TGTGCCACCAGCAATACAAACCACCTCTCTGGAAACACCATATATTTT; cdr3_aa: CATSNTNHLSGNTIYF
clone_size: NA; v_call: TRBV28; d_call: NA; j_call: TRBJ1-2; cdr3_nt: TGTGCCAGTCGAGAGGTGGGCTATGGCTACACCTTC; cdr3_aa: CASREVGYGYTF
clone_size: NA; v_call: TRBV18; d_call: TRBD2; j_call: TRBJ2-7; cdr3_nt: TGTGCCAGCTCAATCCTAGCGGGTGTCAACTACGAGCAGTACTTC; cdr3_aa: CASSILAGVNYEQYF
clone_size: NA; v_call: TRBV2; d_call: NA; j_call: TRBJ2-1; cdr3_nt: TGTGCCAGCAGAAGGATAGGGGTCATCGATGAGCAGTTCTTC; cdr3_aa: CASRRIGVIDEQFF
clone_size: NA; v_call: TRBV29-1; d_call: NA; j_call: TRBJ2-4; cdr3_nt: TGCAGCGTTGAAACAGACCGGGGGAACATTCAGTACTTC; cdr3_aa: CSVETDRGNIQYF
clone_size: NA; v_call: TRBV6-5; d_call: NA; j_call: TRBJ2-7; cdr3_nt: TGTGCCAGCAGTTACTCAGGGGACTACGAGCAGTACTTC; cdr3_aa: CASSYSGDYEQYF
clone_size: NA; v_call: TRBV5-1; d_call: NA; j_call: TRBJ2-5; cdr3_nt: TGCGCCAGCAGCCTTTCAGGACGGAGGGAGACCCAGTACTTC; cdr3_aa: CASSLSGRRETQYF
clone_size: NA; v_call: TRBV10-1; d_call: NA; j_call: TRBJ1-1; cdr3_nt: TGCGCCAGCAGCAGGGGAATGAACACTGAAGCTTTCTTT; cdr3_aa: CASSRGMNTEAFF
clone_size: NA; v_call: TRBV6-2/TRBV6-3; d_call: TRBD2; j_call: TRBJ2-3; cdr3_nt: TGTGCCAGCAGTTATGCCACTAGCGGTCCCCTAGATACGCAGTATTTT; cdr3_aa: CASSYATSGPLDTQYF
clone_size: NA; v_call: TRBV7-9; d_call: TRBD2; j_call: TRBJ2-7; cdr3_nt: TGTGCCAGCAGCCGGGGGGTTGACGAGCAGTACTTC; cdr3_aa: CASSRGVDEQYF
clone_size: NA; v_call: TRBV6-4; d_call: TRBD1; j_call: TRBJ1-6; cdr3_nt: TGTGCCACTGCACAGGGGAACCGCTATAATTCACCCCTCCACTTT; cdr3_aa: CATAQGNRYNSPLHF
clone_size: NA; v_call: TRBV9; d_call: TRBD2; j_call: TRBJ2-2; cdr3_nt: TGTGCCAGCAGCGACCCGGGACTAGCGGGGGGGCCTTTCGGGGAGCTGTTTTTT; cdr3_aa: CASSDPGLAGGPFGELFF
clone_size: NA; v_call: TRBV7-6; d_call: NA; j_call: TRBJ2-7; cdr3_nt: TGTGCCAGCAGCGGTAGGGCTAGCGAATCCTACGAGCAGTACTTC; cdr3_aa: CASSGRASESYEQYF
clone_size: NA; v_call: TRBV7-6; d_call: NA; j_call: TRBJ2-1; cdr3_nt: TGTGCCAGCAGCACCAGCGGGTTCAATGAGCAGTTCTTC; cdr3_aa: CASSTSGFNEQFF
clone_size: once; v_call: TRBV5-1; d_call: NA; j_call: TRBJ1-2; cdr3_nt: TGCGCCAGCAGCATATTACCGGGAGATGGCTACACCTTC; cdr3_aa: CASSILPGDGYTF
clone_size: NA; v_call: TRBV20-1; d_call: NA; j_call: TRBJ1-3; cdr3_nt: TGCAGTGCTAGTCGCGGACAGCTCTCTGGAAACACCATATATTTT; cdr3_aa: CSASRGQLSGNTIYF
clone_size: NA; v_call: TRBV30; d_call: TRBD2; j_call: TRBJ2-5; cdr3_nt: TGTGCCGGAGCGGGGAGGTCGGAGACCCAGTACTTC; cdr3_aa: CAGAGRSETQYF
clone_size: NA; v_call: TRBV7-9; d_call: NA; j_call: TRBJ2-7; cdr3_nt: TGTGCCAGCAGCTTAGTCGCGGCGTCGGGCGAGCAGTACTTC; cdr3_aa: CASSLVAASGEQYF
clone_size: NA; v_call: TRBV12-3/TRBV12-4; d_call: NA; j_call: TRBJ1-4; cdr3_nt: TGTGCCAGCAGTTTCGAGTCGGGTGAAAAACTGTTTTTT; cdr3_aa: CASSFESGEKLFF
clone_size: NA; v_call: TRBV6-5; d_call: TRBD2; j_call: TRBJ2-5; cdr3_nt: TGTGCCAGCAGTTACTTAGCGGGGGGGAAAGAGACCCAGTACTTC; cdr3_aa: CASSYLAGGKETQYF
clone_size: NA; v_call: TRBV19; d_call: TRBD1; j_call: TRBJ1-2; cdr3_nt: TGTGCCAGTAGTAAAGACAGGGAGGATGGCTACACCTTC; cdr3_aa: CASSKDREDGYTF
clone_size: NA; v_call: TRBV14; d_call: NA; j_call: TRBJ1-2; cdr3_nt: TGTGCCAGCAGCCTTTTGGGGGCCGGCTATGGCTACACCTTC; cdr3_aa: CASSLLGAGYGYTF
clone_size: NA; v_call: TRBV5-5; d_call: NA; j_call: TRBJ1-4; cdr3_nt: TGTGCCAGCAGCCCAGCGGGGTCGGACAGCCAATTTGCAACTAATGAAAAACTGTTTTTT; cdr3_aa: CASSPAGSDSQFATNEKLFF
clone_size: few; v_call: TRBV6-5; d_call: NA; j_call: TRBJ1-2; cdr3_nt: TGTGCCAGCAGCAAGAACAGGGATGTACACCGAGGCTACACCTTC; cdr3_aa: CASSKNRDVHRGYTF
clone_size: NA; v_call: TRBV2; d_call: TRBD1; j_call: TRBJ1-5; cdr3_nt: TGTGCCAGCAGTCCCCAGGGGGGTCAGCCCCAGCATTTT; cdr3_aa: CASSPQGGQPQHF
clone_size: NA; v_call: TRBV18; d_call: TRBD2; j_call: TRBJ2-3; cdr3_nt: TGTGCCAGCTCACGACTTACTAGCGGGGGCGGGATAAGCACAGATACGCAGTATTTT; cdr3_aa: CASSRLTSGGGISTDTQYF
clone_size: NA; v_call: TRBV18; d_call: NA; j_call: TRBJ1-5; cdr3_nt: TGTGCCAGCTCACCCCACAAAGGGGGCAATCAGCCCCAGCATTTT; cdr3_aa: CASSPHKGGNQPQHF
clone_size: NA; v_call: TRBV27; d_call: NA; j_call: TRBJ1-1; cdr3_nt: TGTGCCAGCAGTTTCTATCAGGACACTGAAGCTTTCTTT; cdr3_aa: CASSFYQDTEAFF
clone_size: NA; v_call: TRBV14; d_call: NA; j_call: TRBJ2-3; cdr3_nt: TGTGCCAGCAGCCGGACTGGAGCAGATACGCAGTATTTT; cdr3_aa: CASSRTGADTQYF
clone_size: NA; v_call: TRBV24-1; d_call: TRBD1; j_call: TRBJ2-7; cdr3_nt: TGTGCCACCAGTGACCCCGGACAGGGTAGCAACGAGCAGTACTTC; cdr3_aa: CATSDPGQGSNEQYF
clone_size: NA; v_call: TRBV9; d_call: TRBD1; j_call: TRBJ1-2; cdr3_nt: TGTGCCAGCAGCGCAAGGAGCGGGGGACAGTACTATGGCTACACCTTC; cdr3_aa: CASSARSGGQYYGYTF
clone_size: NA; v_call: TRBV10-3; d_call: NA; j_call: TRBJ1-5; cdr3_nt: TGTGCCATCACAGCGGCGTCGGGGCAGCCCCAGCATTTT; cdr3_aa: CAITAASGQPQHF
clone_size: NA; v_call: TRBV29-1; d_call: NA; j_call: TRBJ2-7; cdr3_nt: TGCAGCGTTGAAGATCCGGCAGGGATAGGCTCCTACGAGCAGTACTTC; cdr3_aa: CSVEDPAGIGSYEQYF
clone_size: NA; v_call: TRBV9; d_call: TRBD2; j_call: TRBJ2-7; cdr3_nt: TGTGCCAGCAGCGCGGGTCTAGCGGGGGGGGAGCAGTACTTC; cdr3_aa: CASSAGLAGGEQYF
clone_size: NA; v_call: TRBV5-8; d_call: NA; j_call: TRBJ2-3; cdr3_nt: TGTGCCAGCAGCTTGAACAGGAGCACAGATACGCAGTATTTT; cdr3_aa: CASSLNRSTDTQYF
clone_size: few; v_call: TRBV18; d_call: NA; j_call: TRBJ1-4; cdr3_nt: TGTGCCAGCTCACCACGGCCAGCAACTAATGAAAAACTGTTTTTT; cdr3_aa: CASSPRPATNEKLFF
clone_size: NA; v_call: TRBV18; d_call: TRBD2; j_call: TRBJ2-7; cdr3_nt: TGTGCCAGCTCACCAAGCGGGGGTGTCTACGAGCAGTACTTC; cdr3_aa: CASSPSGGVYEQYF
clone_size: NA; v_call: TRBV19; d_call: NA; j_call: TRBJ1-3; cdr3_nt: TGTGCCAGTAGTATTGGGGAGGCTGCTGGAAACACCATATATTTT; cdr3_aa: CASSIGEAAGNTIYF
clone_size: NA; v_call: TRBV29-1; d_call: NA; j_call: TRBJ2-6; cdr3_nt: TGCAGCGCCCCGACAGGCACCTCTTCTGGGGCCAACGTCCTGACTTTC; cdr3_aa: CSAPTGTSSGANVLTF
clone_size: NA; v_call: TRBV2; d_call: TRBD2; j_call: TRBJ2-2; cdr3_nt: TGTGCCAGCAGTGTTGATTCTAGCGGGGGGGCCACCGGGGAGCTGTTTTTT; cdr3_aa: CASSVDSSGGATGELFF
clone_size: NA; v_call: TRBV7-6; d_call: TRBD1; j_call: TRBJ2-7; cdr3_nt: TGTGCCAGCAGCTTAGTCGGCGGACAGGGGCTGTACGAGCAGTACTTC; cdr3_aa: CASSLVGGQGLYEQYF
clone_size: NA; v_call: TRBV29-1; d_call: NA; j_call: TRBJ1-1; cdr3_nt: TGCAGCGCCCCAGGGACTCGCACTGAAGCTTTCTTT; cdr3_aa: CSAPGTRTEAFF
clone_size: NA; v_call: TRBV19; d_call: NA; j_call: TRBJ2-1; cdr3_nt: TGTGCCAGTAGTAGGGAGGCGGACCCGAACAATGAGCAGTTCTTC; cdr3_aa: CASSREADPNNEQFF
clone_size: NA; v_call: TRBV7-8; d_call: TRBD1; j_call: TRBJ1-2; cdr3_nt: TGTGCCAGCAGCCGCACAGGGGACTATGGCTACACCTTC; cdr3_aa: CASSRTGDYGYTF
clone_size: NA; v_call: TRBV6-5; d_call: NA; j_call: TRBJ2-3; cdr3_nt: TGTGCCACCCTAGCTACTATCGGCACAGATACGCAGTATTTT; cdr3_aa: CATLATIGTDTQYF
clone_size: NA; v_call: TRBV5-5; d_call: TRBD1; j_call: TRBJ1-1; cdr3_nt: TGTGCCAGCAGCGGGGGACAGGGAATGAACACTGAAGCTTTCTTT; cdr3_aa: CASSGGQGMNTEAFF
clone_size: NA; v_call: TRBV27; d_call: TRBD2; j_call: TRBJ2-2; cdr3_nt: TGTGCCAGCAGTAAAACCTTTACTAGCGGGGGGTTCTACCCTAACACCGGGGAGCTGTTTTTT; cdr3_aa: CASSKTFTSGGFYPNTGELFF
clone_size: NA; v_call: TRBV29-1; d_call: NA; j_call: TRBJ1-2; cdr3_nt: TGCAGCGTTGGCCCGGAGATAGGAGGCTACACCTTC; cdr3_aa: CSVGPEIGGYTF
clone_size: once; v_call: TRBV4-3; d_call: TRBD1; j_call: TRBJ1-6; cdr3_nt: TGCGCCAGCAGCCAAGATCCGGGCAGGGGGAATTCACCCCTCCACTTT; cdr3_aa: CASSQDPGRGNSPLHF
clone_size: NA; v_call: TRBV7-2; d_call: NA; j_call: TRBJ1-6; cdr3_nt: TGTGCCAGCAGCTTACTCTCCTTGAGGAGCAATTCACCCCTCCACTTT; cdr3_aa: CASSLLSLRSNSPLHF